Listed below are T cell receptor beta chains from one sample, sequenced in a study of shared clonotypes between healthy human individuals. The assay was immunoSEQ multiplex PCR, and TCRdb's table has in-frame clones only and misses some. The sample lists 1.6 million or so clones, roughly 96% occurring once. The source material was naive CD4+ T cells sorted from blood. All receptors come from a man aged 30 to 39 in good health. Each CDR3 is given with its conserved first and last residue. The D gene is left open where the match is weak. Clone sizes are given selectively: once, few, many, or a class where the clone is expanded.

J,V,size,D,DNA,CDR3
TRBJ2-7,TRBV19,.,TRBD2,TGTGCCAGTAGGGGGACTAGCGGACGCTACGAGCAGTACTTC,CASRGTSGRYEQYF
TRBJ2-7,TRBV5-6,.,TRBD2,TGTGCCAGCAGCTTGGTTTCCGCGCTAGCGGGAGACTACGAGCAGTACTTC,CASSLVSALAGDYEQYF
TRBJ1-2,TRBV28,.,.,TGTGCCAGCAGTCCGGACACCTTCTATGGCTACACCTTC,CASSPDTFYGYTF
TRBJ2-2,TRBV5-4,.,TRBD2,TGTGCCAGCGCACAAGCGGGAAATACCGGGGAGCTGTTTTTT,CASAQAGNTGELFF
TRBJ2-5,TRBV7-2,.,.,TGTGCCAGCAGCCCATGGGGGGAGTACCAAGAGACCCAGTACTTC,CASSPWGEYQETQYF
TRBJ2-1,TRBV18,.,TRBD1,TGTGCCAGCTCACCAGTTTCGACAAGAGACAGGGGGTCAAGCTACAATGAGCAGTTCTTC,CASSPVSTRDRGSSYNEQFF
TRBJ2-3,TRBV10-1,.,.,TGCGCCAGCAGTGACACAGGGCGAGGAGATACGCAGTATTTT,CASSDTGRGDTQYF
TRBJ2-1,TRBV7-9,.,TRBD1,TGTGCCAGCAGCTTAGCGCGAGACAGGGGTTATAGCTCCTACAATGAGCAGTTCTTC,CASSLARDRGYSSYNEQFF
TRBJ1-2,TRBV5-6,.,.,TGTGCCAGCAGCCCAGTACCGGGATTACATGGCTACACCTTC,CASSPVPGLHGYTF
TRBJ2-1,TRBV7-8,.,TRBD2,TGTGCCAGCAGCCTTGTAGTCGCGGGAGGGCACAATGAGCAGTTCTTC,CASSLVVAGGHNEQFF
TRBJ2-3,TRBV27,once,.,TGTGCCAGCATGCCATCCTCCCGAGGGGTGGGTACGCAGTATTTT,CASMPSSRGVGTQYF
TRBJ2-1,TRBV7-2,.,.,TGTGCCAGCAGCACCACCGGGACTCCGTCCTACAATGAGCAGTTCTTC,CASSTTGTPSYNEQFF
TRBJ1-1,TRBV9,.,TRBD1,TGTGCCAGCAGCAAAACCCAGGGGGCCGGGGCTTTCTTT,CASSKTQGAGAFF
TRBJ2-7,TRBV28,.,.,TGTGCCAGCAGTTTGGTCCACGAGCAGTACTTC,CASSLVHEQYF
TRBJ2-3,TRBV6-4,.,TRBD2,TGTGCCAGCAGTGGTAGCGGGAGCACAGATACGCAGTATTTT,CASSGSGSTDTQYF
TRBJ2-5,TRBV6-5,.,.,TGTGCCAGCAGCTTGGCCGGCGGGACTCGTTACTTC,CASSLAGGTRYF
TRBJ1-4,TRBV15,.,.,TGTGCCACCAGCAGAGATTGGAGCCAGGCGAATAGAGAAAAACTGTTTTTT,CATSRDWSQANREKLFF
TRBJ2-7,TRBV27,.,.,TGTGCCAGCAGCCTCTCAGGTCCAGGTTATTCCTACGAGCAGTACTTC,CASSLSGPGYSYEQYF
TRBJ2-5,TRBV6-5,.,.,TGTGCCAGCAGTTTACAGGGACGGGAGACCCAGTACTTC,CASSLQGRETQYF
TRBJ1-2,TRBV9,.,.,.,CASSVGPGTTNNYGYIF
TRBJ1-2,TRBV5-1,.,TRBD1,TGCGCCAGCAGCCTCAGGACAGGGGGCGGGTATGGCTACACCTTC,CASSLRTGGGYGYTF
TRBJ2-5,TRBV15,.,.,TGTGCCACCAGCAGAGGGACAGTACAAGAGACCCAGTACTTC,CATSRGTVQETQYF
TRBJ1-5,TRBV20-1,.,.,TGCAGTGCTAGGTTGGGACAGCCCCAGCATTTT,CSARLGQPQHF
TRBJ2-1,TRBV28,.,TRBD2,TGTGCGGGATCTTGGGGGACTAGCGGGAGTCATGAGCAGTTCTTC,CAGSWGTSGSHEQFF
TRBJ2-5,TRBV27,.,.,TGTGCCAGCAGTTTATCGCAGGGCACGGCAGAGACCCAGTACTTC,CASSLSQGTAETQYF
TRBJ2-3,TRBV10-3,.,TRBD1,TGTGCCATCAGGCGGGGACAGGGCGTTACAGATACGCAGTATTTT,CAIRRGQGVTDTQYF
TRBJ2-7,TRBV11-2,.,.,TGTGCCAGCAGCTTAGCCGTAAGACTAGGTCTAAGTCGCGAGCAGTACTTC,CASSLAVRLGLSREQYF
TRBJ1-1,TRBV15,.,TRBD1,TGTGCCACCAGCGGGAAAAGACAGGGCTTTAAAACTGAAGCTTTCTTT,CATSGKRQGFKTEAFF
TRBJ2-1,TRBV2,.,TRBD2,TGTGCCAGCAGTGAACTAGCGGGAGTCCCCAATGAGCAGTTCTTC,CASSELAGVPNEQFF
TRBJ2-3,TRBV7-3,.,TRBD1,TGTGCCAGCAGCTCTGGACAGGGAGGAAGGACAGATACGCAGTATTTT,CASSSGQGGRTDTQYF
TRBJ2-5,TRBV5-1,.,.,TGCGCCAGCAGCTTCTGGACCGCGTTTACGGGGGAGACCCAGTACTTC,CASSFWTAFTGETQYF
TRBJ1-2,TRBV30,.,.,TGTGCTTTGGTAGGGGCCTCTAACTATGGCTACACCTTC,CALVGASNYGYTF
TRBJ2-7,TRBV5-8,.,.,TGTGCCAGCAGTTATCGTAATGCCTACGAGCAGTACTTC,CASSYRNAYEQYF
TRBJ1-1,TRBV10-2,.,TRBD1,TGCGCCAGCAGTACCGGGACAGGGGCTGAAGCTTTCTTT,CASSTGTGAEAFF
TRBJ1-2,TRBV7-8,.,.,TGTGCCAGCAGCTTAGGCGACCGCACCAGAGGCTACACCTTC,CASSLGDRTRGYTF
TRBJ2-4,TRBV7-9,once,TRBD2,TGTGCCAGCAGCTTGGCTAGCGGGAGGCTTACCAAAAACATTCAGTACTTC,CASSLASGRLTKNIQYF
TRBJ2-7,TRBV4-3,.,.,TGCGCCAGCAGCCAAGTGCCTAGAACCCCTCGCGAGCAGTACTTC,CASSQVPRTPREQYF
TRBJ2-2,TRBV2,.,.,TGTGCCAGCACCCAGGTTGCCGGGGAGCTGTTTTTT,CASTQVAGELFF
TRBJ2-7,TRBV19,.,TRBD2,TGTGCCACTGAGGGACTAAACTACGAGCAGTACTTC,CATEGLNYEQYF
TRBJ2-1,TRBV7-2,.,.,TGTGCCAGCAGTTTCTGGTCTCCTGCGGAGCAGTTCTTC,CASSFWSPAEQFF
TRBJ2-3,TRBV21-1,.,.,TGTGCCAGCAGCAAATTCCTCGACAGCGGGGGCAACACAGATACGCAGTATTTT,CASSKFLDSGGNTDTQYF
TRBJ1-1,TRBV18,.,.,TGTGCCAGCTCAACCGGGACGCCCAACACTGAAGCTTTCTTT,CASSTGTPNTEAFF
TRBJ2-3,TRBV28,.,.,TGTGCCAGCAGTTTCGGACACCGAACGGGTACGCAGTATTTT,CASSFGHRTGTQYF
TRBJ1-1,TRBV27,once,.,TGTGCCAGCAGTTACGGACCCCAGAACACTGAAGCTTTCTTT,CASSYGPQNTEAFF
TRBJ2-7,TRBV2,.,.,TGTGCCAGCAACCAGGGGACCTACGAGCAGTACTTC,CASNQGTYEQYF
TRBJ2-1,TRBV29-1,.,TRBD1,TGCAGCGGGTCAGGGGGATCCAATGAGCAGTTCTTC,CSGSGGSNEQFF
TRBJ1-2,TRBV7-6,.,TRBD1,TGTGCCAGCAGCTTAGGGGTTCAGGGGGCGCTTCAGAGTGGCTACACCTTC,CASSLGVQGALQSGYTF
TRBJ2-5,TRBV7-6,.,TRBD2,TGTGCCAGCAGCTCGACTAGCGGGTCAGAGACCCAGTACTTC,CASSSTSGSETQYF
TRBJ2-7,TRBV18,.,TRBD2,TGTGCCAGCTCACCACTAGCGGGAGGCGACGAGCAGTACTTC,CASSPLAGGDEQYF
TRBJ2-1,TRBV10-1,once,TRBD2,TGCGCCAGCAGCGCCCCGTCGCGAGGGGAGGGATCATACAATGAGCAGTTCTTC,CASSAPSRGEGSYNEQFF
TRBJ1-2,TRBV9,.,.,TGTGCCAGCAGCAATTCCCGGGGGCAGGGAAATGGCTACACCTTC,CASSNSRGQGNGYTF
TRBJ2-2,TRBV5-5,.,.,TGTGCCAGCAGCCTAGCAGGAGGAACCGGGGAGCTGTTTTTT,CASSLAGGTGELFF
TRBJ2-5,TRBV15,.,TRBD1,TGTGCCACCAGCAGAGGTCCGGGACAGATCGAGACCCAGTACTTC,CATSRGPGQIETQYF
TRBJ2-3,TRBV9,.,TRBD2,TGTGCCAGCAGCGTAGGACTAGCGGAAACAGATACGCAGTATTTT,CASSVGLAETDTQYF
TRBJ1-5,TRBV18,.,TRBD1,TGTGCCAGCTCACCACCAGGGACAGACGTCCAGCCCCAGCATTTT,CASSPPGTDVQPQHF
TRBJ1-5,TRBV7-2,.,.,TGTGCCAGCAGCTTGGGACACCGCGATCAGCCCCAGCATTTT,CASSLGHRDQPQHF